These T cell receptor beta chains were read from a single sample in a study of technical replicates of blood from several donors. Assay used: immunoSEQ multiplex PCR; TCRdb lists only in-frame clones, some missing. Seen here are roughly 80,000 clones, 93% observed once, and the top ten hold 0.35% to 0.5%. The sequencing sample was made of T cells isolated from PBMCs. These receptors were taken from a human donor in good health. The CDR3 runs from the conserved cysteine through the conserved F or W.

v_call: TRBV7-9
j_call: TRBJ2-7
cdr3_aa: CASSLPQGGYEQYF

v_call: TRBV28
j_call: TRBJ1-5
cdr3_aa: CASSLDTLNQPQHF

v_call: TRBV5-1
j_call: TRBJ1-4
cdr3_aa: CASSSEGGRTNEKLFF

v_call: TRBV15
j_call: TRBJ2-7
cdr3_aa: CATSREDHRASEQYF

v_call: TRBV11-3
j_call: TRBJ2-7
cdr3_aa: CASSLLAGETYEQYF

v_call: TRBV5-1
j_call: TRBJ1-4
cdr3_aa: CASSLDRQGNEKLFF

v_call: TRBV15
j_call: TRBJ1-2
cdr3_aa: CATSRDRRAGYTF

v_call: TRBV6-6
j_call: TRBJ2-5
cdr3_aa: CASSYSAGQETQYF

v_call: TRBV27
j_call: TRBJ1-5
cdr3_aa: CASSLSGGRQPQHF

v_call: TRBV9
j_call: TRBJ1-3
cdr3_aa: CASSPRTGVNTIYF

v_call: TRBV30
j_call: TRBJ1-5
cdr3_aa: CAWSEEYQPQHF

v_call: TRBV5-4
j_call: TRBJ2-3
cdr3_aa: CASSLDAGGTTDTQYF

v_call: TRBV18
j_call: TRBJ2-2
cdr3_aa: CASSPFASGSLTGELFF

v_call: TRBV27
j_call: TRBJ1-1
cdr3_aa: CASSPGTGNPNTEAFF

v_call: TRBV10-3
j_call: TRBJ1-2
cdr3_aa: CAISSTGTGEGYTF

v_call: TRBV19
j_call: TRBJ2-1
cdr3_aa: CASSIKVAAVGSYNEQFF

v_call: TRBV27
j_call: TRBJ2-5
cdr3_aa: CASSLGGLGTGHQETQYF

v_call: TRBV28
j_call: TRBJ2-3
cdr3_aa: CASGGRDTQYF

v_call: TRBV21-1
j_call: TRBJ2-7
cdr3_aa: CASSNRGTSGASSYEQYF

v_call: TRBV6-5
j_call: TRBJ1-5
cdr3_aa: CASSWEVDQPQHF

v_call: TRBV5-1
j_call: TRBJ2-3
cdr3_aa: CASSRPGASTDTQYF

v_call: TRBV11-1
j_call: TRBJ2-4
cdr3_aa: CASGIAGVGNIQYF

v_call: TRBV28
j_call: TRBJ2-5
cdr3_aa: CASSPSGTRYGTQYF

v_call: TRBV18
j_call: TRBJ2-7
cdr3_aa: CASSPKREAFYEQYF

v_call: TRBV10-3
j_call: TRBJ2-1
cdr3_aa: CAISESRGLDSNEQFF

v_call: TRBV30
j_call: TRBJ2-3
cdr3_aa: CAWSVLRTSGRPPSSTDTQYF

v_call: TRBV6-5
j_call: TRBJ2-7
cdr3_aa: CASSYRDRGTYEQYF

v_call: TRBV30
j_call: TRBJ1-2
cdr3_aa: CAWSTDRATNYGYTF

v_call: TRBV11-3
j_call: TRBJ1-1
cdr3_aa: CASSLNLPGRPVTEAFF

v_call: TRBV11-1
j_call: TRBJ1-2
cdr3_aa: CASSSREGGDGYTF

v_call: TRBV2
j_call: TRBJ2-1
cdr3_aa: CASSDGGSSYNEQFF

v_call: TRBV5-4
j_call: TRBJ2-6
cdr3_aa: CASSLEGSPPWGANVLTF

v_call: TRBV5-4
j_call: TRBJ1-4
cdr3_aa: CASSPGLTNEKLFF

v_call: TRBV19
j_call: TRBJ1-1
cdr3_aa: CASSDGTVTEAFF

v_call: TRBV5-1
j_call: TRBJ1-1
cdr3_aa: CASSLGQGAWSTEAFF

v_call: TRBV4-3
j_call: TRBJ2-7
cdr3_aa: CASSQDPPTYEQYF

v_call: TRBV7-3
j_call: TRBJ2-7
cdr3_aa: CASSHHTPRLSGSTYEQYF

v_call: TRBV6-5
j_call: TRBJ1-2
cdr3_aa: CASSYSTDRLDF

v_call: TRBV11-2
j_call: TRBJ1-2
cdr3_aa: CASSFRRHSYGYTF

v_call: TRBV19
j_call: TRBJ1-1
cdr3_aa: CASSANRDRTEAFF

v_call: TRBV5-1
j_call: TRBJ2-7
cdr3_aa: CASSDRRGYEQYF

v_call: TRBV5-4
j_call: TRBJ2-7
cdr3_aa: CASRGTGDYEQYF

v_call: TRBV5-6
j_call: TRBJ1-2
cdr3_aa: CASSLLFDSPESYGYTF